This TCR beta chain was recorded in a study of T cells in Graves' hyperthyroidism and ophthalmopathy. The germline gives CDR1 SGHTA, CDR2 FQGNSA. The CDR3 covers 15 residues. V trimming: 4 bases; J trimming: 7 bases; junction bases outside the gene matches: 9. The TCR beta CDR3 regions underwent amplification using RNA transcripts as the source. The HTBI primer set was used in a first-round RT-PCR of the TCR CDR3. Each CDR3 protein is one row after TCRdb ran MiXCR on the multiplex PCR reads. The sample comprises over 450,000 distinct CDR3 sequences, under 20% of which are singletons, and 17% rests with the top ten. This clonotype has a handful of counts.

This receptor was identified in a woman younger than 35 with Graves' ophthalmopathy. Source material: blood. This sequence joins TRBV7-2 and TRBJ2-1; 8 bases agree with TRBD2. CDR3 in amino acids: CASSSSGPTKNEQFF. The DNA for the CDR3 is TGTGCCAGCAGCTCTAGCGGGCCGACAAAAAATGAGCAGTTCTTC.